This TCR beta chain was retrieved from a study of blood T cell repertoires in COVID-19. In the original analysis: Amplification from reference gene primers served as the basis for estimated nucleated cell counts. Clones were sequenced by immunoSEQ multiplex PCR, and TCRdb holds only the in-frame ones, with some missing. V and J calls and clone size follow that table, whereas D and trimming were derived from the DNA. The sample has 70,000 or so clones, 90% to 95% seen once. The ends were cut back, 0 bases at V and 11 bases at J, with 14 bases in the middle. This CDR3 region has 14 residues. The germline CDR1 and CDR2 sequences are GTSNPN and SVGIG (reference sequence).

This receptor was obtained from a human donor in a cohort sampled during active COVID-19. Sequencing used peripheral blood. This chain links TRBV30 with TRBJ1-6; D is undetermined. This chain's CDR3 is CAWSVRSEGTPLHF. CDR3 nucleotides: TGTGCCTGGAGTGTACGCAGCGAAGGAACACCCCTCCACTTT.